This TCR beta chain was recorded in a study of blood T cell repertoires in COVID-19 (dated by TCRdb to the early 2020s). Regarding the research as a whole: Collaborator samples came from the United States, Italy and Spain and covered acute and convalescent phases of COVID-19. The prospective study material was composed of cDNA or gDNA derived from T cells, B-cell-depleted T cells, or PBMCs. Deeply sampled blood TCRbeta repertoires from subjects exposed to, actively infected with, or recovered from COVID-19 were included in the dataset. A freely available public database, intended as a resource for researchers studying the immune response to SARS-CoV-2, is where the repertoires were released. The samples were drawn from two sources: the first 160 participants of the ongoing ImmuneRACE study, and some 1,300 subjects contributed by 6 global collaborators. The sample metadata nearly always contained a de-identified subject ID, COVID-19 status, age in years and sex. HLA class I and class II types, where available, came from metadata supplied by the sample provider rather than from assay-based typing. Beyond this particular receptor, the publication reports: How much clinical and demographic metadata was included differed by source and by participant, and the metadata was provided uncurated.

The immunoSEQ Assay, a bias-controlled multiplex PCR, was used to amplify TCRbeta CDR3 regions from genomic DNA. Concerning the study's data processing: Nucleated cell counts per sample were estimated from amplification of reference gene primers within the assay. Sequence reads were collapsed and filtered to measure the absolute abundance of every unique TCRbeta CDR3 rearrangement. For each sample, productive Simpson clonality was calculated as the square root of Simpson's diversity index across productive rearrangements. TCRdb's version of the immuneACCESS table is confined to in-frame rearrangements and falls short of the full clone set. An unresolved V gene accounts for under half of the shortfall where checked; the remainder is of unknown origin. The V and J calls and the clone size are those of that table, but D and trimming were determined from the DNA. This sample lists 300,000 or so clones; roughly 84% were detected once. Of the sample, more than 0.8% is held by the ten largest clones.

The germline V and J ends show losses of 2 bases and 1 base respectively, and no gene match explains 2 bases of the junction. From cysteine to phenylalanine, the CDR3 is 14 amino acids long. Solely the CDR3 DNA is kept, with 42 bases framed from the first base. CDR1 and CDR2, looked up from the germline V gene, are KGHSH and LQKENI. With respect to this clone: What this receptor recognizes is not known. Per-base quality was not reported, and no clone a single base away is much larger than it.

In the prospective study, participants were 18 to 89 years old, resided in about two dozen geographic areas of the United States, and were enrolled through a virtual design. In the prospective study, cohorts were assigned on the basis of participant-reported clinical history obtained from a screening survey and a study questionnaire. Recovered participants in ImmuneRACE Cohort 3 were defined as having two consecutive negative NP/OP PCR tests, clearance from a healthcare professional, or resolution of symptoms. Each participant in the prospective study had whole blood, serum and a nasopharyngeal or oropharyngeal swab collected by mobile phlebotomists. Participants in the prospective study had the option to provide additional blood draws and questionnaires over a 2-month period. Blood samples from the prospective study were shipped frozen or at room temperature prior to DNA extraction.

This TCR derives from a woman younger than 45 who had recovered from COVID-19. The sequence is built from TRBV18 and TRBJ2-7; 7 of the junction bases match TRBD1. The specimen was PBMCs or T cells enriched from blood (not recorded which). The nucleotides read TGTGCCAGCTCACCAGGACAGGTTTCCTACGAGCAGTACTTC. It is translated as CASSPGQVSYEQYF.